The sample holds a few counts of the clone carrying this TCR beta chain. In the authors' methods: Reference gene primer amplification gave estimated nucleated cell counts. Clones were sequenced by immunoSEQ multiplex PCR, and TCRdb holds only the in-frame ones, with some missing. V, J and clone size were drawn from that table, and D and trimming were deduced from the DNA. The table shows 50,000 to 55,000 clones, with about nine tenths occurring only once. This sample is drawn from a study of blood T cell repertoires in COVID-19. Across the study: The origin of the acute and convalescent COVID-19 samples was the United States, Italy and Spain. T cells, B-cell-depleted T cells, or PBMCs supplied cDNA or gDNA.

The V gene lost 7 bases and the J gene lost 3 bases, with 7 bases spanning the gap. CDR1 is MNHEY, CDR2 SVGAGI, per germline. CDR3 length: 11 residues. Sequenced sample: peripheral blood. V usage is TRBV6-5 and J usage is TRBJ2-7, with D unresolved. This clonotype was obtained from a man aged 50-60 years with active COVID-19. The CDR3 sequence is CASMQFYEQYF. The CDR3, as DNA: TGTGCCAGCATGCAGTTCTACGAGCAGTACTTC.